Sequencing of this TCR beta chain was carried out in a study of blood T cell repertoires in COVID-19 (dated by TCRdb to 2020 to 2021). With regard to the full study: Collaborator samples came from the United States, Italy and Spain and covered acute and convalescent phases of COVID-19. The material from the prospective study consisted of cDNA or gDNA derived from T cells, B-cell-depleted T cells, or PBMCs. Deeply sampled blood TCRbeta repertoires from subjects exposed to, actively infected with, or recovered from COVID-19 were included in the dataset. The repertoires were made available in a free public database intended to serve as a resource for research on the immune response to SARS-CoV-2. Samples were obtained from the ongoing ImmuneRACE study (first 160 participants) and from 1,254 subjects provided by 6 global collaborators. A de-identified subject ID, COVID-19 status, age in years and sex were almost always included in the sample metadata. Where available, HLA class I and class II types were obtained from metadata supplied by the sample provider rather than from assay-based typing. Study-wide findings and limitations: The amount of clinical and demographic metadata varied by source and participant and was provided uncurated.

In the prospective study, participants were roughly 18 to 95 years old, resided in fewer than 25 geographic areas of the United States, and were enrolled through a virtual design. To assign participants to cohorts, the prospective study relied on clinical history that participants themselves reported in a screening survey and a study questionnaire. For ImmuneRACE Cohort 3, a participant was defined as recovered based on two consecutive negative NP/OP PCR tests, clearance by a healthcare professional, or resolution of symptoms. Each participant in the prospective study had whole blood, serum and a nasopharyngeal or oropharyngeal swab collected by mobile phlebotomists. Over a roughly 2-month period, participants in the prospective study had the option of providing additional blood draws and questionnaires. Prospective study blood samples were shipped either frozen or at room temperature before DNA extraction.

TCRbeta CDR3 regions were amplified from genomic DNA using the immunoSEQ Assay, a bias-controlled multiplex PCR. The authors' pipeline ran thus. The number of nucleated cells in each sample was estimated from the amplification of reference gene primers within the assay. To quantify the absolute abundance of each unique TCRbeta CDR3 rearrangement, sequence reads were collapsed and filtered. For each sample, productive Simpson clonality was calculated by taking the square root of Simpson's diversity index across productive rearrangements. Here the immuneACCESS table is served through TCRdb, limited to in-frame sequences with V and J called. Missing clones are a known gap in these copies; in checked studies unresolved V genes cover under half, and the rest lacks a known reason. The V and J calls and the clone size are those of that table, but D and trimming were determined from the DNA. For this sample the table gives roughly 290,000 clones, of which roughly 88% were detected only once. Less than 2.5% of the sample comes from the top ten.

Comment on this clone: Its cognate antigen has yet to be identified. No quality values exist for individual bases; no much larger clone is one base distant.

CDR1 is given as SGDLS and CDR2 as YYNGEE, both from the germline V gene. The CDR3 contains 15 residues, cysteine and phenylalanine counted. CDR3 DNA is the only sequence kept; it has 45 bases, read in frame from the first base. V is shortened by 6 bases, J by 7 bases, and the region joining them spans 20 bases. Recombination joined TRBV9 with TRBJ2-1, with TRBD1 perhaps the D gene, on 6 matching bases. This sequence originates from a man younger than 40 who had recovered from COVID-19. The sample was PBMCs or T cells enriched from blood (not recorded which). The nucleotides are TGTGCCAGCACCCTCACAGGGTCGAATGGGAATGAGCAGTTCTTC. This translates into CASTLTGSNGNEQFF.